This T cell receptor beta chain was sequenced for a study of blood T cells in healthy people across ages. A second PCR, run for about 7 to 11 cycles, used a sample-barcoded 5' primer plus a J-beta primer mix. TCRdb redid the calling of the 5' RACE reads with MiXCR, one entry per CDR3 protein. The sample consists of about 830,000 distinct CDR3 sequences, around 68% of them appearing once. The study's findings and limits: Significant beta diversity loss was already apparent by age roughly 38, declining roughly linearly.

Per germline, CDR1 SGHTA and CDR2 FQGTGA. The CDR3 consists of 14 residues. The trim removed 4 bases at V and 7 bases at J, leaving 7 bases unmatched. In the case of this clonotype: The antigen remains undetermined.

This clonotype originated in a young man in good health. The chain joins TRBV7-3 to TRBJ2-1; 7 bases map to TRBD1. The sequencing sample was made of blood. CDR3 nucleotide sequence: TGTGCCAGCAGCTCAGCCAGGGGGTGGAATGAGCAGTTCTTC. Its translation is CASSSARGWNEQFF.